A single sample gave rise to the 20 T cell receptor beta chains below, sequenced in a study of T cells in Graves' hyperthyroidism and ophthalmopathy. RNA transcripts were the template for amplifying TCR beta CDR3 regions. TCR CDR3 underwent first-round RT-PCR with the HTBI primer set. TCRdb passed the multiplex PCR reads through MiXCR, listing each CDR3 protein once. The top ten clones hold 15% to 20% of a sample with some 500,000 distinct CDR3 sequences, approximately 14% of them seen once. The source material was blood. These receptors were obtained from a woman under 30 with Graves' hyperthyroidism.

The gene calls are TRBV20-1 and TRBJ2-7, with D possibly TRBD2 on 6 matching bases. The V and J ends lost 0 bases and 2 bases respectively, with 14 bases between them. The CDR3 totals 15 residues. CDR1 is DFQATT and CDR2 is SNEGSKA in the germline V gene (reference sequence). The DNA of the CDR3 is TGCAGTGCTAGAGATCTGATAGCGGACACCTACGAGCAGTACTTC. It specifies CSARDLIADTYEQYF.

There are many counts of this clonotype. V is TRBV6-1 and J is TRBJ1-2; D might be TRBD1 (6 bases). Trimming removed 7 bases at V and 3 bases at J, with 18 bases between. In germline, CDR1 is MNHNS, CDR2 SASEGT. CDR3 length equals 15 residues. The DNA of the CDR3 is TGTGCCAGCACCTCGAAGAGGGACATTTACTATGGCTACACCTTC. Protein sequence: CASTSKRDIYYGYTF.

V gene TRBV19 combines with J gene TRBJ2-7; TRBD2 agrees at 9 bases. CDR1 LNHDA and CDR2 SQIVND come from the germline V gene (reference sequence). V lost 5 bases, J lost 3 bases, and 5 bases stayed unmatched. This CDR3 region has 14 residues. The CDR3 coding sequence is TGTGCCAGTAGTCCTAGCGGGACCGTCTACGAGCAGTACTTC. Translated, it gives CASSPSGTVYEQYF.

This clonotype was seen repeatedly, ten times or more. The CDR3 coding sequence is TGTGCCAGCAGTGAGGGGGGCAGGGATCAGCCCCAGCATTTT. Translating gives CASSEGGRDQPQHF. The chain employs TRBV2 and TRBJ1-5; TRBD1 is a possible D gene (6 bases). CDR1 and CDR2 from the germline V gene are SNHLY and FYNNEI. V was pared by 3 bases and J by 5 bases, with 11 bases between. The CDR3 loop spans 14 amino acids.

The rearrangement links TRBV20-1 to TRBJ1-5; TRBD1 agrees at 11 bases. Looked up from germline, CDR1 is DFQATT and CDR2 is SNEGSKA (reference sequence). This CDR3 is built from 19 residues. V shed 4 bases and J 3 bases; nucleotides not matched to a gene: 17. CDR3 nucleotides: TGCAGTGCTATACTCACAGGGACAGGGGGTGATTTGACCAATCAGCCCCAGCATTTT. It specifies CSAILTGTGGDLTNQPQHF.

This clonotype showed up many times. This chain connects TRBV7-3 to TRBJ1-1, with TRBD1 identical over 7 bases. The length of the CDR3 is 15 residues. Germline assignment: CDR1 SGHTA and CDR2 FQGTGA. V shed 5 bases and J 4 bases; nucleotides not matched to a gene: 10. The chain's CDR3 is CASSPQPGQITEAFF. DNA for the CDR3: TGTGCCAGCAGCCCACAGCCGGGACAGATCACTGAAGCTTTCTTT.

This clonotype has just a few counts. The gene calls are TRBV20-1 and TRBJ2-5, with 10 bases aligning to TRBD2. Trimming removed 0 bases from V and 5 bases from J; junction bases left unmatched: 12. The CDR3 spans 17 residues. Germline V lookup: CDR1 DFQATT, CDR2 SNEGSKA (reference sequence). This CDR3 reads CSARDPSGREWAETQYF. The CDR3 DNA reads as TGCAGTGCTAGAGATCCAAGCGGGAGGGAATGGGCGGAGACCCAGTACTTC.

This clonotype occurred many times. This chain uses TRBV5-6 with TRBJ2-5; TRBD2 aligns across 9 bases. The germline CDR1 and CDR2 sequences are SGHDT and YYEEEE. Trimming removed 5 bases from V and 3 bases from J; junction bases left unmatched: 5. There are 14 residues in the CDR3. For the CDR3, the DNA is TGTGCCAGCAGTCTCAGACTAGCGGAAGAGACCCAGTACTTC. Its translation: CASSLRLAEETQYF.

The chain joins TRBV19 to TRBJ1-3; tentative D call: TRBD1 (5 bases). Trimming stripped 3 bases from V and 0 bases from J, with 18 bases between. Germline V gene lookup returns CDR1 LNHDA and CDR2 SQIVND (reference sequence). This CDR3 region has 18 residues. The CDR3 region is CASSISYLGPSSGNTIYF. The CDR3 DNA is TGTGCCAGTAGTATCTCGTACCTGGGACCGAGCTCTGGAAACACCATATATTTT.

This clonotype was counted ten times or more. V gene TRBV7-9 combines with J gene TRBJ1-1; D is uncertain. Germline lookup yields CDR1 SEHNR and CDR2 FQNEAQ (reference sequence). V was trimmed by 8 bases and J by 4 bases, leaving 14 bases between them. The CDR3 runs 13 residues. The CDR3 protein is CASPPSGFTEAFF. In DNA form, the CDR3 reads TGTGCCAGCCCTCCCTCCGGGTTCACTGAAGCTTTCTTT.

CDR3: CAIKSRQENYEQYF. Here the CDR3 DNA reads TGTGCCATCAAATCCCGGCAGGAGAACTACGAGCAGTACTTC. This chain connects TRBV10-3 to TRBJ2-7; D is unclear. Per the germline V gene, CDR1 is ENHRY and CDR2 is SYGVKD. The CDR3 contains 14 residues. V was cut by 7 bases and J by 3 bases, with 16 bases left in between.

This clonotype was seen many times. The chain couples TRBV6-1 to TRBJ2-5; D assignment may be TRBD1 or TRBD2 (5 bases each). Germline V gives CDR1 MNHNS, CDR2 SASEGT. CDR3 length: 14 residues. V was clipped by 2 bases and J by 3 bases, with 10 bases between them. CDR3 nucleotides: TGTGCCAGCAGTGAAAGGGACCCCAAAGAGACCCAGTACTTC. Translating it yields CASSERDPKETQYF.

This clonotype occurred many times. The genes are TRBV6-1 and TRBJ1-5; D remains unclear. The CDR3 runs 12 residues. Trimming removed 1 base from V and 5 bases from J, with 3 bases in between. Germline V gene data show CDR1 as MNHNS and CDR2 as SASEGT. CDR3 bases: TGTGCCAGCAGTGAAGTACATCAGCCCCAGCATTTT. Translating it yields CASSEVHQPQHF.

Comment on this clonotype: This sequence may be a read error, since a much larger clone differs from it by one base. Here the CDR3 omits its conserved ending phenylalanine or tryptophan, so a read error is the likely source. CDR3 residues: CASRDTGGPGNTIYS. CDR3 coding DNA: TGTGCCAGCAGGGACACAGGGGGCCCTGGAAACACCATATATTCT. V is TRBV12-3 or TRBV12-4 and J is TRBJ1-3, with 9 bases that match TRBD1. This CDR3 has 15 amino acids. Losses at the gene ends were 6 bases for V and 2 bases for J; bases not matched to a gene: 5.

This clonotype was picked up many times. V gene TRBV29-1 combines with J gene TRBJ2-7, with TRBD2 as a possible D gene (5 bases). The V end lost 4 bases, the J end lost 8 bases, and 18 bases lay between the germline ends. Germline V gene data show CDR1 as SQVTM and CDR2 as ANQGSEA. The CDR3 spans 13 residues. The CDR3 spells CSVVRTAGGQQYV. The CDR3 DNA sequence: TGCAGCGTTGTCCGGACGGCCGGAGGTCAGCAGTACGTC.

This clonotype was recorded many times. V usage is TRBV18 and J usage is TRBJ1-1, with D perhaps TRBD1 (6 bases). V was shortened by 3 bases and J by 5 bases, with 10 bases between the two germline ends. The germline gives CDR1 KGHSH, CDR2 LQKENI. This CDR3 is built from 13 residues. The CDR3 nucleotides are TGTGCCAGCTCACCCACAGGGTTGACTGAAGCTTTCTTT. Amino acid sequence: CASSPTGLTEAFF. Full variable domain (rest looked up from reference TRBV18 and TRBJ1-1): NAGVMQNPRHLVRRRGQEARLRCSPMKGHSHVYWYRQLPEEGLKFMVYLQKENIIDESGMPKERFSAEFPKEGPSILRIQQVVRGDSAAYFCASSPTGLTEAFFGQGTRLTVV.

The J gene is TRBJ2-1, the V gene TRBV20-1, with no clear D. V was shortened by 7 bases and J by 3 bases, with 22 bases between the two germline ends. The CDR3 extends over 16 amino acids. Germline values: CDR1 DFQATT, CDR2 SNEGSKA (reference sequence). This chain's CDR3 is CSVTPWAASIYNEQFF. As DNA, the CDR3 is TGCAGTGTCACCCCGTGGGCGGCCTCCATCTACAATGAGCAGTTCTTC.

This clonotype was seen at least ten times. V is TRBV10-1 and J is TRBJ2-7; 7 bases match TRBD1. Germline lookup yields CDR1 WNHNN and CDR2 SYGVQD (reference sequence). V gave up 3 bases and J gave up 2 bases; unmatched junction bases: 4. This CDR3 is built from 14 residues. For the CDR3, the DNA is TGCGCCAGCAGTGAAGGGACAGCCGCCTACGAGCAGTACTTC. As protein: CASSEGTAAYEQYF.

This clonotype was counted between two and nine times. The V gene is TRBV4-1, the J gene TRBJ1-2, with D maybe TRBD1 (6 bases). Germline V lookup: CDR1 MGHRA, CDR2 YSYEKL. V gave up 3 bases and J gave up 7 bases, with 15 bases separating them. The CDR3 is made up of 14 amino acids. CDR3 loop: CASSQASHRVGYTF. The DNA of the CDR3 is TGCGCCAGCAGCCAGGCTTCGCACAGGGTTGGCTACACCTTC.

Many counts were recorded for this clonotype. The chain joins TRBV30 to TRBJ1-4, with a tentative D call TRBD1 (5 bases). Trimming removed 5 bases at V and 9 bases at J, with 10 bases between. The CDR3 length is 11 residues. Germline-derived CDR1 and CDR2 are GTSNPN and SVGIG (reference sequence). CDR3 in amino acids: CAWERGQKLFF. The CDR3, as DNA: TGTGCCTGGGAAAGGGGTCAAAAACTGTTTTTT.